Presented here are 22 T cell receptor beta chains from one specimen sequenced in a study of patients and donors after allogeneic stem cell transplantation. TCRdb itself ran the RT-PCR reads through MiXCR, one entry per CDR3 protein. The data contain roughly 940,000 distinct CDR3 sequences, 15% to 20% of them singletons. Sequenced sample: blood, either unsorted or a sorted T cell fraction (not recorded which). All receptors come from a human donor who was either an allogeneic HSCT recipient or a stem cell or donor lymphocyte infusion donor (not recorded which). It is not recorded whose cells these are; they may come from a transplant donor.

This clonotype was picked up a small number of times. The genes are TRBV6-1 and TRBJ1-2; no firm D call. Looked up from germline, CDR1 is MNHNS and CDR2 is SASEGT. With 4 bases removed from V and 7 bases from J, the gap between germline ends came to 10 bases. The CDR3 runs 12 residues. In DNA, the CDR3 is TGTGCCAGCAGTGTTTCGGGTTCTGGCTACACCTTC. Protein: CASSVSGSGYTF.

This clonotype was seen a handful of times. J is TRBJ2-1 and V is TRBV6-1; perhaps D is TRBD1 or TRBD2 (5 bases each). The CDR3 runs to 15 residues. The V end lost 3 bases, the J end lost 9 bases, and 18 bases lay between the germline ends. Germline V gene lookup returns CDR1 MNHNS and CDR2 SASEGT. The CDR3 is CASSDVRAPGGEQFF. CDR3 nucleotide sequence: TGTGCCAGCAGTGATGTCCGGGCCCCTGGGGGTGAGCAGTTCTTC.

The chain couples TRBV24-1 to TRBJ2-1; TRBD2 aligns across 8 bases. In germline, CDR1 is KGHDR, CDR2 SFDVKD. The CDR3 has 14 residues. V lost 9 bases and J lost 7; bases outside the gene matches: 10. The CDR3 protein is CATSWGRLANEQFF. CDR3 sequence (DNA): TGTGCCACCTCGTGGGGAAGACTAGCGAATGAGCAGTTCTTC.

This sequence joins TRBV2 and TRBJ2-3; 9 bases are a match to TRBD2. The length of the CDR3 is 15 residues. Trimming took 3 bases from V and 5 from J; bases not matched to a gene: 6. Germline CDR1 and CDR2: SNHLY and FYNNEI. This CDR3 is CASSEGLALVDTQYF. Written as DNA, the CDR3 is TGTGCCAGCAGTGAGGGACTAGCTCTGGTAGATACGCAGTATTTT.

This chain links TRBV6-1 with TRBJ2-7; D is tentatively TRBD1 or TRBD2 (6 bases each). The germline CDR1 and CDR2 sequences are MNHNS and SASEGT. The CDR3 is made up of 13 amino acids. V lost 10 bases and J 5 bases, leaving 18 bases between the germline ends. The CDR3 protein is CATGGTLLDEQYF. In nucleotides, the CDR3 is TGTGCCACCGGCGGGACATTGTTGGACGAGCAGTACTTC.

The rearrangement links TRBV12-3 or TRBV12-4 to TRBJ2-7; D gene uncertain. V lost 10 bases, J lost 0 bases, and 16 bases lay in between. This CDR3 region has 14 residues. CDR3 in amino acids: CATAPAWSSYEQYF. CDR3 nucleotides: TGTGCCACCGCGCCCGCGTGGTCCTCCTACGAGCAGTACTTC.

The chain links TRBV15 to TRBJ2-5; 12 bases line up with TRBD1. Germline values: CDR1 LNHNV, CDR2 YYDKDF (reference sequence). Trimming removed 4 bases from V and 7 bases from J; junction bases left unmatched: 4. This CDR3 has 14 residues. The CDR3 is CATSTGDRGLTQYF. CDR3 bases: TGTGCCACCAGCACCGGGGACAGGGGGCTGACCCAGTACTTC.

The gene calls are TRBV5-1 and TRBJ2-7; 7 nucleotides align to TRBD1. The ends lost 4 bases at V and 7 bases at J; junction bases unmatched: 11. The CDR3 has 14 amino acids. Germline V lookup: CDR1 SGHRS, CDR2 YFSETQ. CDR3 in amino acids: CASSLDRETREQYF. As DNA, the CDR3 is TGCGCCAGCAGCCTAGACAGGGAGACAAGGGAGCAGTACTTC.

This clonotype has a count of ten or more. V is TRBV25-1 and J is TRBJ2-7; D is perhaps TRBD2 (5 bases). V was trimmed by 1 base and J by 12 bases, leaving 13 bases between them. This CDR3 is built from 12 residues. Germline loops: CDR1 MGHDK, CDR2 SYGVNS. The CDR3 DNA reads TGTGCCAGCAGTGAATCAAGAGGGTCGACGTACTTC. Its protein is CASSESRGSTYF.

This sequence joins TRBV29-1 and TRBJ2-3, with 11 bases that match TRBD2. Germline values: CDR1 SQVTM, CDR2 ANQGSEA. The V gene end was trimmed by 7 bases and the J gene end by 3 bases; junction bases not matched to a gene: 6. The CDR3 has 14 residues. The CDR3 sequence: CSDPGLAETDTQYF. The CDR3 nucleotides are TGCAGCGATCCGGGACTAGCGGAGACAGATACGCAGTATTTT.

The DNA for the CDR3 is TGTGCCACGTGCGGGTCAGGGGGCTTGGGGAACAATGAGCAGTTCTTC. This translates into CATCGSGGLGNNEQFF. The gene calls are TRBV24-1 and TRBJ2-1; 8 bases align to TRBD1. Trimming cost V 10 bases and J 5 bases; bases outside gene matches: 15. The CDR3 has 16 amino acids. CDR1 KGHDR and CDR2 SFDVKD come from the germline V gene.

The chain recombines TRBV24-1 with TRBJ2-1; D perhaps matches TRBD2 (6 bases). Between the trimmed V and J ends, which lost 7 bases and 8 bases, there was a span of 14 bases. This CDR3 is 13 amino acids long. Germline CDR1 and CDR2: KGHDR and SFDVKD. The CDR3 DNA reads as TGTGCCACCAGCCTCGGGGGTTACGATGAGCAGTTCTTC. It is translated as CATSLGGYDEQFF.

This clonotype was detected only a few times. The rearrangement uses TRBV20-1 and TRBJ2-7; D unresolved. CDR1 is DFQATT, CDR2 SNEGSKA, per germline (reference sequence). This CDR3 is built from 13 residues. The ends were cut back, 2 bases at V and 3 bases at J, with 11 bases in the middle. In DNA, the CDR3 is TGCAGTGCTAGAAGGCTAGTGGGCTACGAGCAGTACTTC. This translates into CSARRLVGYEQYF.

This clonotype was recorded a few times. The chain is built from TRBV24-1 and TRBJ2-3; 8 nucleotides match TRBD1. This CDR3 region has 15 residues. The V gene's germline CDR1 is KGHDR and CDR2 SFDVKD. V lost 4 bases to trimming and J lost 5 bases; unmatched junction nucleotides: 7. CDR3 bases: TGTGCCACCAGTGACCAGACAGGGGCTCAAGATACGCAGTATTTT. This translates into CATSDQTGAQDTQYF.

This clonotype was seen more than once but under ten times. The chain carries TRBV27 and TRBJ2-3; TRBD2 matches 9 bases. This CDR3 is 16 amino acids long. Unmatched junction bases numbered 3, after V lost 0 bases and J lost 2 bases. Germline loops: CDR1 MNHEY, CDR2 SMNVEV (reference sequence). The CDR3 DNA reads as TGTGCCAGCAGTTTATCAGGGACTAGCTCCACAGATACGCAGTATTTT. Translating gives CASSLSGTSSTDTQYF.

This clonotype was seen more than once but under ten times. The rearrangement joins TRBV29-1 to TRBJ1-2; D is unclear. CDR3 size: 12 residues. Germline lookup yields CDR1 SQVTM and CDR2 ANQGSEA. The ends were cut back, 4 bases at V and 5 bases at J, with 11 bases in the middle. CDR3: CSVAEGNYGYTF. In DNA, the CDR3 is TGCAGCGTTGCTGAGGGTAATTATGGCTACACCTTC.

The chain employs TRBV2 and TRBJ1-2; D uncertain. This CDR3 comprises 14 residues. CDR1 is SNHLY and CDR2 is FYNNEI in the germline V gene. The V and J ends lost 5 bases and 8 bases respectively, with 18 bases between them. This CDR3 is CASSPDRLGYGYTF. The CDR3 DNA sequence: TGTGCCAGCAGTCCGGACCGGCTGGGCTACGGCTACACCTTC.

This clonotype was observed a few times. The chain joins TRBV6-1 to TRBJ1-1; tentative D call: TRBD1 (5 bases). Trimming shortened V by 5 bases and J by 6 bases, and 13 bases separated the two germline ends. CDR3 length equals 13 residues. Germline lookup yields CDR1 MNHNS and CDR2 SASEGT. CDR3 nucleotides: TGTGCCAGCAGTCCCCCAGGGTACGCTGAAGCTTTCTTT. Protein: CASSPPGYAEAFF.

The rearrangement links TRBV4-3 to TRBJ1-5; a possible D gene is TRBD1 (5 bases). The CDR3 loop spans 17 amino acids. Trimming stripped 3 bases from V and 3 bases from J, with 18 bases between. From germline, CDR1 is LGHNA and CDR2 YSLEER. This chain's CDR3 is CASSQLWGKRNNQPQHF. CDR3 sequence (DNA): TGCGCCAGCAGCCAGCTGTGGGGCAAGAGAAACAATCAGCCCCAGCATTTT.

This clonotype was seen ten or more times. The chain links TRBV6-1 to TRBJ1-6; 9 nucleotides line up with TRBD1. V gave up 5 bases and J gave up 9 bases; unmatched junction bases: 5. This CDR3 is built from 14 residues. Germline V gives CDR1 MNHNS, CDR2 SASEGT. CDR3 in amino acids: CASSRDRVASPLHF. The CDR3 bases are TGTGCCAGCAGTAGGGACAGGGTTGCTTCACCCCTCCACTTT.

This sequence joins TRBV4-2 and TRBJ1-1; a possible D gene is TRBD1 (6 bases). Germline CDR1 LGHNA, CDR2 YNFKEQ. The V end was cut by 3 bases, the J end by 8 bases, with 16 bases between. This CDR3 has 14 amino acids. CDR3 coding DNA: TGTGCCAGCAGCCATCCCGGGACATCTCCGGAAGCTTTCTTT. Translating gives CASSHPGTSPEAFF.

The chain couples TRBV4-1 to TRBJ2-7; 7 bases line up with TRBD1. This CDR3 comprises 13 residues. V was pared by 0 bases and J by 6 bases, with 2 bases of the junction left unmatched. Germline CDR1 is MGHRA and CDR2 is YSYEKL. The CDR3 protein is CASSQEDRVEQYF. The DNA for the CDR3 is TGCGCCAGCAGCCAAGAAGACAGGGTCGAGCAGTACTTC.